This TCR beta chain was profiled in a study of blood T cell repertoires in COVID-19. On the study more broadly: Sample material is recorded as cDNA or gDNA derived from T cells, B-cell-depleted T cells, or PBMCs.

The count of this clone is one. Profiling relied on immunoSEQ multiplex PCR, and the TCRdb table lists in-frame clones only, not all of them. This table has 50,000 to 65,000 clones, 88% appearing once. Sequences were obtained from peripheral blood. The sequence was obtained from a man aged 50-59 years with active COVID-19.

The CDR3 sequence: CASSQRGRLETQYF. CDR3 nucleotides: TGTGCCAGCAGCCAAAGAGGCCGGTTGGAGACCCAGTACTTC. The gene calls are TRBV4-2 and TRBJ2-5; no firm D call. The germline V gene has CDR1 LGHNA and CDR2 YNFKEQ. The CDR3 has 14 amino acids. Between the trimmed V and J ends, which lost 2 bases and 5 bases, there was a span of 12 bases.